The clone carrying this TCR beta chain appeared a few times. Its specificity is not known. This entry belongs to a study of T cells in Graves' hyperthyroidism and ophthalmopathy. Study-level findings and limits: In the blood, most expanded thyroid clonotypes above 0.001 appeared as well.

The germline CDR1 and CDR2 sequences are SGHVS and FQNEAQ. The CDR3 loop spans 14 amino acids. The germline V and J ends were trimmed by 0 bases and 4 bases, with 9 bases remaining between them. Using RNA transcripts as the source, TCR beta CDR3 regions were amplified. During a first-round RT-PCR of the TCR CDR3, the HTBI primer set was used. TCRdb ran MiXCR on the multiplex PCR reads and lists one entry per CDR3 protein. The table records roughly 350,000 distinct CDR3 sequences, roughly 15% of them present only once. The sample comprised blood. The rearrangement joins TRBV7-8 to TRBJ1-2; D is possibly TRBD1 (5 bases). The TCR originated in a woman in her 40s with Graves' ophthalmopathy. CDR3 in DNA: TGTGCCAGCAGCTTAGCGCGGGACGCCTATGGCTACACCTTC. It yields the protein CASSLARDAYGYTF.